This T cell receptor beta chain comes out of a study of cytomegalovirus exposure and HLA in healthy donors (dated by TCRdb to about 2017). At the level of the whole study: The 500 to 800 repertoires of the first cohort and the roughly 120 validation repertoires were produced on the same platform, according to a later analysis. The study aimed to test whether cataloging public T cell receptors could reveal signatures of past pathogen exposure. A separate validation cohort of about 110 different subjects was used in addition to the roughly 620-subject first cohort. The study combined high-throughput TCR immunosequencing, statistical association of individual TCRs with disease status, and machine learning to predict cytomegalovirus infection status.

The receptor library was made with the immunoSEQ multiplex PCR assay. Processing in the source paper ran as follows. To diagnose cytomegalovirus status from the catalog of TCR beta chain sequences, a statistical classification framework was built. TCRdb provides this immuneACCESS table in a form limited to in-frame rearrangements. Some clones are lacking; in checked studies, under half of them reflect an unresolved V gene, and why the rest are absent is not known. Clone size and V and J calls were adopted from that table, with D and trimming inferred from the DNA. In all, the sample holds 260,000 or so clones, and over 75% of those were seen once. Of the sample, approximately 0.9% is held by the ten largest clones. The donors were included in the validation cohort of some 120 subjects, a group kept apart from the roughly 670-subject first cohort. What the authors observed across the whole study: Subsequent analysis determined that TCRs grouped into clusters in the first cohort also showed a tendency toward co-occurrence across the 120 validation repertoires, and 85% to 95% of cluster scores exceeded 0. Most TCR sequences were observed very rarely across donors, whereas some public TCRs were present in many individuals. In vitro tests confirmed that a few of the cytomegalovirus-associated TCR beta chains recognize cytomegalovirus antigens. According to the authors, the approach could potentially be generalized to other disease states and immunological phenotypes. A later analysis had no HLA typing for the validation cohort, so co-occurrence there was scored across all 110 or so repertoires. In the study, about 150 TCR beta chains were listed as associated with cytomegalovirus. The classifier was reported to diagnose cytomegalovirus status with high specificity and sensitivity in both the original cohort and the validation cohort.

For this clone: The clone's antigen remains unknown. No base quality values were provided; no much bigger clone lies one nucleotide off.

V is shortened by 6 bases, J by 2 bases, and the region joining them spans 8 bases. The germline V gene supplies CDR1 MNHNS and CDR2 SASEGT. The CDR3, cysteine through phenylalanine, is 13 amino acids long. The only DNA kept is the CDR3, 39 bases in frame from the first base. Sequencing was carried out using PBMCs. The receptor was isolated from a woman between 18 and 30 years old in good health and CMV-seronegative. This sequence uses TRBV6-1 and TRBJ1-5, with a tentative D gene TRBD1 over 5 matching bases. The CDR3 loop reads CASREGRNQPQHF. The nucleotide sequence reads TGTGCCAGCAGGGAGGGGCGCAATCAGCCCCAGCATTTT.